The rows below give T cell receptor beta chains drawn from one sample of a study of T-cell reconstitution after alpha-beta-depleted transplantation in children. TCRdb used MiXCR to reprocess the PCR reads, holding one entry per CDR3 protein. The sample gives 200,000 to 250,000 distinct CDR3 sequences, 11% of which show up once; over 25% is in the top ten. The material sequenced was PBMCs, taken before TCRalphabeta/CD19-depleted stem cell transplant. The receptors were gathered from a child under two years old with acute myeloid leukemia, due to receive a stem cell transplant. CDR3s include the opening cysteine and the closing phenylalanine or tryptophan. Each record gives: D gene, V gene, clone size, J gene, CDR3 DNA, CDR3 protein. A D gene is named only where the DNA matches it firmly. Only part of the rows carry a size: once, few, many, or a class if the clone is expanded.

>NA|TRBV5-1|many|TRBJ1-1
TGCGCCAGCAGCTTGGGCGAGGGGCGGGTGAACACTGAAGCTTTCTTT
CASSLGEGRVNTEAFF
>TRBD1|TRBV7-8|many|TRBJ2-7
TGTGCCAGCAGCTTAGGGAAAAGAAGGGACAGGGGAACCTACGAGCAGTACTTC
CASSLGKRRDRGTYEQYF
>NA|TRBV7-9|many|TRBJ2-3
TGTGCCAGCCCCTTATCCTCACAGGGTATGAGCACAGATACGCAGTATTTT
CASPLSSQGMSTDTQYF
>TRBD2|TRBV7-9|many|TRBJ2-1
TGTGCCAGCAGGGGGAGGGCCGGTTCCTACAATGAGCAGTTCTTC
CASRGRAGSYNEQFF
>NA|TRBV27|NA|TRBJ2-1
TGTGCCAGCAGTTTGTTCGGGAGTGATGAGCAGTTCTTC
CASSLFGSDEQFF
>NA|TRBV5-1|many|TRBJ1-1
TGCGCCAGCGCCTCTGGGTCGGCGGAGGAAGCTTTCTTT
CASASGSAEEAFF
>NA|TRBV6-5|NA|TRBJ1-2
TGTGCCAGCAGTTACTCGAGGGCACAGGGTTATGGCTACCCCTTC
CASSYSRAQGYGYPF
>TRBD2|TRBV20-1|many|TRBJ2-1
TGCAGTGCTACCGGACTAGCGGTGAATGAGCAGTTCTTC
CSATGLAVNEQFF
>NA|TRBV10-3|many|TRBJ2-7
TGTGCCATCAGTCTGGACAGAGTGTACGAGCAGTACTTC
CAISLDRVYEQYF
>TRBD1|TRBV7-2|many|TRBJ1-2
TGTGCCAGCAGCTCCCGACCGGGACAGGGATGGGGTGGCTATGGCTACACCTTC
CASSSRPGQGWGGYGYTF
>NA|TRBV30|many|TRBJ2-7
TGTGCCTGGAGCGACGGGGTCACCCTAGTCGGCGAGCAGTACTTC
CAWSDGVTLVGEQYF
>NA|TRBV7-9|many|TRBJ1-1
TGTGCCAGCAGCTCCTTGTCCTACCCAGACACTGAAGCTTTCTTT
CASSSLSYPDTEAFF
>TRBD2|TRBV3-1|many|TRBJ2-1
TGTGCCAGCAGCCCCGTGGGGGGGGACAATGAGCAGTTCTTC
CASSPVGGDNEQFF
>NA|TRBV8-2|NA|TRBJ2-5
TGTGCCAGCGGCCCTGGGCGAGGAGAGGAGACCCAGTACTTC
CASGPGRGEETQYF
>NA|TRBV15|many|TRBJ2-7
TGTGCCACCAGCAGAGTTTCAAGGGAGCAGTACTTC
CATSRVSREQYF
>NA|TRBV10-2|many|TRBJ2-3
TGCGCCAGCAGTGAGACTAGCTGGCAGTATTTT
CASSETSWQYF
>NA|TRBV24-1|NA|TRBJ1-2
TGTGCCACCAGTGATCCAGGAGGGACCTATGGCTACACCTTC
CATSDPGGTYGYTF
>NA|TRBV5-1|many|TRBJ2-7
TGCGCCAGCACCCCCGGCGGCCCCTACGAGCAGTACTTC
CASTPGGPYEQYF
>TRBD2|TRBV7-2|many|TRBJ2-2
TGTGCCAGCAGCCTCCGGACTAGCGGGACCGGGGAGCTGTTTTTT
CASSLRTSGTGELFF
>TRBD1|TRBV27|many|TRBJ2-1
TGTGCCAGCAGTTTCCTCGGACAGGGGAATGAGCAGTTCTTC
CASSFLGQGNEQFF
>NA|TRBV12-3/TRBV12-4|many|TRBJ2-2
TGTGCCAGCAGGCCTAGGACCGGGGAGCTGTTTTTT
CASRPRTGELFF
>NA|TRBV7-9|many|TRBJ2-3
TGTGCCAGCAGCTTAGGCCGGCCGGGGGATACGCAGTATTTT
CASSLGRPGDTQYF
>NA|TRBV7-9|many|TRBJ2-7
TGTGCCAGCAGTACAGGGCGCTCCTACGAGCAGTACTTC
CASSTGRSYEQYF
>NA|TRBV18|NA|TRBJ1-1
TGTGCCAGCTCACCACCCCACAGCATTGAAGCTTTCTTT
CASSPPHSIEAFF
>TRBD1|TRBV18|many|TRBJ2-1
TGTGCCAGCTCACCACCGACCGGACAGGGGAGGAATGAGCAGTTCTTC
CASSPPTGQGRNEQFF
>NA|TRBV11-2|NA|TRBJ2-1
TGTGCCAGCAGCTTAGCCCCCTTCCTCGAGAATGAGCAGTTCTTC
CASSLAPFLENEQFF
>TRBD2|TRBV12-3/TRBV12-4|few|TRBJ2-1
TGTGCCAGCAGTTTAGGCCCTAGCGGGAGAGGTGGGGACAATGAGCAGTTCTTC
CASSLGPSGRGGDNEQFF
>TRBD2|TRBV7-2|many|TRBJ2-3
TGTGCCAGCAGCTTGCGATTAGCGGGGTATACGCAGTATTTT
CASSLRLAGYTQYF
>NA|TRBV11-3|many|TRBJ1-1
TGTGCCAGCAGCTTAGGCACGGGGGCGGGTGAAGCTTTCTTT
CASSLGTGAGEAFF
>TRBD2|TRBV5-1|few|TRBJ2-7
TGCGCCAGCAGCTCGGGGACTAGCGGGAGTGTATTCGAGCAGTACTTC
CASSSGTSGSVFEQYF
>NA|TRBV5-1|many|TRBJ1-5
TGCGCCAGCAGCCCGGGGGGGCATCAGCCCCAGCATTTT
CASSPGGHQPQHF
>TRBD2|TRBV12-3/TRBV12-4|many|TRBJ2-3
TGTGCCAGCAGTTCTGGACTAGCGGGACCTGGGGATACGCAGTATTTT
CASSSGLAGPGDTQYF
>NA|TRBV10-3|many|TRBJ1-4
TGTGCCATCAGCCCTCAGGTGAAAGATGAAAAACTGTTTTTT
CAISPQVKDEKLFF
>TRBD2|TRBV12-3/TRBV12-4|NA|TRBJ2-7
TGTGCCAGCAGAGGACTAGCGGAGACCTACGAGCAGTACTTC
CASRGLAETYEQYF
>TRBD1|TRBV3-1|many|TRBJ1-2
TGTGCCAGCAGCCAAGACAGGGGGCTCTATGGCTACACCTTC
CASSQDRGLYGYTF